The present TCR beta chain was sequenced within a study of spatial heterogeneity in lung cancer. The overall study: Detected sequences consistently included more beta-chain ones than alpha-chain ones. Study results and caveats: Follow-up blood showed ubiquitous expanded tumor TCRs less than blood at resection did.

Noted time point: sample taken at primary tumor resection. Unsorted whole RNA from tumor, nontumor lung or frozen PBMC underwent sequencing. Each CDR3 protein gets one entry after TCRdb re-called the 5' RACE reads with MiXCR. Of around 89,000 distinct CDR3 sequences in the sample, 10% to 15% were seen once. Germline assignment: CDR1 MNHEY and CDR2 SMNVEV (reference sequence). V lost 5 bases, J lost 0 bases, and 19 bases lay in between. This CDR3 is built from 18 residues. A note on this clonotype: Antigen unknown.

The clonotype comes from a male donor with early-stage non-small cell lung cancer. Here the sequenced sample was PBMCs, taken at surgery. This chain uses TRBV27 with TRBJ2-2; TRBD1 might be the D (6 bases). CDR3 region: CASSQYKDTGPNTGELFF. The CDR3 nucleotides read TGTGCCAGCAGTCAATACAAGGATACAGGGCCGAACACCGGGGAGCTGTTTTTT.